The 2 T cell receptor beta chains below were found in one sample sequenced in a study of shared clonotypes between healthy human individuals. The method was immunoSEQ multiplex PCR; TCRdb's version includes in-frame clones alone and lacks a portion of them. This sample has around 2,000,000 clones, with 85% to 95% found just once. The source material was naive CD4+ T cells sorted from blood. Described subset: CD45RA+ positively selected. These receptors were taken from a man aged 18 to 30 in good health.

This chain links TRBV10-3 with TRBJ2-3; TRBD1 agrees at 9 bases. The CDR3 sequence is 16 residues long. The J segment lost 6 bases and the V segment lost 0 bases, leaving 7 bases of the junction unmatched. CDR1 and CDR2 from the germline V gene are ENHRY and SYGVKD. The CDR3 is CAISESWTGVLDTQYF. CDR3 in DNA: TGTGCCATCAGTGAGTCTTGGACAGGGGTATTGGATACGCAGTATTTT.

V is TRBV7-2 and J is TRBJ2-1; the D gene is possibly TRBD2 (6 bases). Per germline, CDR1 SGHTA and CDR2 FQGNSA. V was cut by 4 bases and J by 12 bases, with 13 bases left in between. The CDR3 is made up of 12 amino acids. CDR3 amino acids: CASSYGGGMQFF. CDR3 DNA: TGTGCCAGCAGCTATGGTGGGGGGATGCAGTTCTTC.